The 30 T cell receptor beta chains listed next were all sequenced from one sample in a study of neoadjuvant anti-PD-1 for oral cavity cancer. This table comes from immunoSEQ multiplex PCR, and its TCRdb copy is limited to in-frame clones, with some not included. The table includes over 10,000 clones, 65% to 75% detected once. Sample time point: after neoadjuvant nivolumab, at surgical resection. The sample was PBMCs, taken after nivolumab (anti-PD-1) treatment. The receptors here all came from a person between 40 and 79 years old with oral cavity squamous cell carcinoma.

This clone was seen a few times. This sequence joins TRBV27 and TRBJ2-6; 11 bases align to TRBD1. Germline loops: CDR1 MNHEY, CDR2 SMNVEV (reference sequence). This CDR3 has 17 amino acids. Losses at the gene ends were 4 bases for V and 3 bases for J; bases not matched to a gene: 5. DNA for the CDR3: TGTGCCAGCAGTTCAGGACAGGGGGCGGGTGGGGCCAACGTCCTGACTTTC. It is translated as CASSSGQGAGGANVLTF.

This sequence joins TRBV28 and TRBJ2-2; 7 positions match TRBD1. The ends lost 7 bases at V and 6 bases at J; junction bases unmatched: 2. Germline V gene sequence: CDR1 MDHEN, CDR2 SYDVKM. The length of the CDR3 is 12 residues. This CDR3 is CASTQGPGELFF. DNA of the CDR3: TGTGCCAGCACACAGGGGCCCGGGGAGCTGTTTTTT.

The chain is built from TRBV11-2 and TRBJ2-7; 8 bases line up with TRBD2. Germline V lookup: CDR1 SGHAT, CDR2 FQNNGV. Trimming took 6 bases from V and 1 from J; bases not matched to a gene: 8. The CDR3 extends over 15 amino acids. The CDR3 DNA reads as TGTGCCAGCAGGAAAGCGGGAGCCCTATCCTACGAGCAGTACTTC. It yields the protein CASRKAGALSYEQYF.

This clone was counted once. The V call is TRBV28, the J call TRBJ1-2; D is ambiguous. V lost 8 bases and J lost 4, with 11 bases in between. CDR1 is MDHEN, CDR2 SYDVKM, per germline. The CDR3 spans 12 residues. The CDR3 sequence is CASSRSSYGYTF. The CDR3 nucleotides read TGTGCCAGCTCCCGGAGCAGCTATGGCTACACCTTC.

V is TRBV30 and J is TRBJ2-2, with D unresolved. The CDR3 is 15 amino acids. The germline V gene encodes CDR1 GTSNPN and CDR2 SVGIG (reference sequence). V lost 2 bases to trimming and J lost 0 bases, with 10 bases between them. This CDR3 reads CAWSLWVANTGELFF. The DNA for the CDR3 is TGTGCCTGGAGTTTATGGGTCGCGAACACCGGGGAGCTGTTTTTT.

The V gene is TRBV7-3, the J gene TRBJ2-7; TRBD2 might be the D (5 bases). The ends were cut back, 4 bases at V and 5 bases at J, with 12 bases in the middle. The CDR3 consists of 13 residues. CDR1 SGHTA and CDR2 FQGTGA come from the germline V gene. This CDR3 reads CASSSGVGDEQYF. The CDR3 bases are TGTGCCAGCAGCTCTGGGGTCGGGGACGAGCAGTACTTC.

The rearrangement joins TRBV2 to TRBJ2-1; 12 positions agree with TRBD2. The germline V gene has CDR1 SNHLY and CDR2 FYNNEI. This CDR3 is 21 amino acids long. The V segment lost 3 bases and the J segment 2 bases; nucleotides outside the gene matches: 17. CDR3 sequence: CASSDVLAGGLNHPTYNEQFF. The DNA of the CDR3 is TGTGCCAGCAGTGATGTCCTAGCGGGGGGGCTCAATCACCCTACCTACAATGAGCAGTTCTTC.

The CDR3 protein is CATSNTGTLIQETQYF. Written as DNA, the CDR3 is TGTGCCACCAGCAATACCGGGACGCTTATTCAAGAGACCCAGTACTTC. The V and J genes are TRBV15 and TRBJ2-5; D tentatively fits TRBD1 or TRBD2 (5 bases each). Germline CDR1 is LNHNV and CDR2 is YYDKDF (reference sequence). Between the trimmed V and J ends, which lost 4 bases and 2 bases, there was a span of 17 bases. This CDR3 is built from 16 residues.

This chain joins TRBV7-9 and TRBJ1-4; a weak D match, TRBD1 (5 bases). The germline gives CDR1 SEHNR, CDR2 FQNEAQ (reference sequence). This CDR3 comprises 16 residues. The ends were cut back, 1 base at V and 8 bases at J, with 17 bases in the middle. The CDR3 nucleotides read TGTGCCAGCAGCTTAGGAACCGGGACGGGTGGCGAAAAACTGTTTTTT. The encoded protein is CASSLGTGTGGEKLFF. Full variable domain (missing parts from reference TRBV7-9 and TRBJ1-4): DTGVSQNPRHKITKRGQNVTFRCDPISEHNRLYWYRQTLGQGPEFLTYFQNEAQLEKSRLLSDRFSAERPKGSFSTLEIQRTEQGDSAMYLCASSLGTGTGGEKLFFGSGTQLSVL.

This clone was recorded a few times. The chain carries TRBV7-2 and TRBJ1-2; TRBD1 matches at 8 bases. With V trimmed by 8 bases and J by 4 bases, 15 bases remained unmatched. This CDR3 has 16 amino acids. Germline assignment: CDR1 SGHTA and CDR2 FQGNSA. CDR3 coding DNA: TGTGCCAGCGGGCCGGGACAGGCAAGGATAGGCTATGGCTACACCTTC. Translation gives CASGPGQARIGYGYTF.

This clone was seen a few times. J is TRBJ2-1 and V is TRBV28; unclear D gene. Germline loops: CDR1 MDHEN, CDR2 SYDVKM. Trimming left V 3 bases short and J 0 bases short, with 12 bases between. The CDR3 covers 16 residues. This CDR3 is CASSLSRGYSYNEQFF. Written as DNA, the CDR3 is TGTGCCAGCAGTTTGTCCCGCGGCTACTCCTACAATGAGCAGTTCTTC.

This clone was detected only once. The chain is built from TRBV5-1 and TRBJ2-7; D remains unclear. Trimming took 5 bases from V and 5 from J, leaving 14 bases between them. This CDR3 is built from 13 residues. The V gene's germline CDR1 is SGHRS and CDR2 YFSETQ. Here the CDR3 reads CASRVALRDEQYF. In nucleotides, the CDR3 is TGCGCCAGCAGGGTGGCACTCCGGGACGAGCAGTACTTC.

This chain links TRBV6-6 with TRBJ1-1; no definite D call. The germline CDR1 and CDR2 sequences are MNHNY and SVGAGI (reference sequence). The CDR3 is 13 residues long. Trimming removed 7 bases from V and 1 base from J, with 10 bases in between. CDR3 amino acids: CASKEASNTEAFF. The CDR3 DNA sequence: TGTGCCAGCAAAGAGGCTTCGAACACTGAAGCTTTCTTT.

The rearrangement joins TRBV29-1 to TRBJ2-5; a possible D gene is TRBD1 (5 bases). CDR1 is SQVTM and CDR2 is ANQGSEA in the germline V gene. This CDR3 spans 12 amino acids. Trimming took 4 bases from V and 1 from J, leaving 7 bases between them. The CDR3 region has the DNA TGCAGCGTTGGGACAACCCAAGAGACCCAGTACTTC. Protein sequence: CSVGTTQETQYF.

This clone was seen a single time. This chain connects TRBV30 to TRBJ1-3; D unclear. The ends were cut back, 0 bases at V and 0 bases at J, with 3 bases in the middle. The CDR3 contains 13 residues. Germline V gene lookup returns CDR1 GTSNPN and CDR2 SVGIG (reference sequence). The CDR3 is CAWSVSSGNTIYF. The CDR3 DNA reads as TGTGCCTGGAGTGTAAGCTCTGGAAACACCATATATTTT.

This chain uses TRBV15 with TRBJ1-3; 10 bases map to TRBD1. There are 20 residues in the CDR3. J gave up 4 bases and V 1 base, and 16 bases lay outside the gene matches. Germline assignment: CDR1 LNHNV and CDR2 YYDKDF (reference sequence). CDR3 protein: CATSRGGTETGGASGNTIYF. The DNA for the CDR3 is TGTGCCACCAGCAGAGGGGGTACGGAGACAGGGGGCGCATCAGGAAACACCATATATTTT.

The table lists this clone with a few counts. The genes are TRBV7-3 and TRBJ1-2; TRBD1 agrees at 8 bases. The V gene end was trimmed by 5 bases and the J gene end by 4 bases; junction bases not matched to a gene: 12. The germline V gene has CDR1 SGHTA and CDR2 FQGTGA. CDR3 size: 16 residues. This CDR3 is CASSQGAGGLSYGYTF. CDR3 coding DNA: TGTGCCAGCAGCCAAGGGGCAGGGGGCCTTTCCTATGGCTACACCTTC.

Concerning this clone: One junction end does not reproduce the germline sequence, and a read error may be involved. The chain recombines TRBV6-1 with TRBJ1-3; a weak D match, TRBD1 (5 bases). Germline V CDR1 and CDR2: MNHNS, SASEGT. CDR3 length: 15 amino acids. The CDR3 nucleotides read TGTGCCAGCAGGGAAGACAGTTCGGGAGGAAACACCATATATTTT. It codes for CASREDSSGGNTIYF.

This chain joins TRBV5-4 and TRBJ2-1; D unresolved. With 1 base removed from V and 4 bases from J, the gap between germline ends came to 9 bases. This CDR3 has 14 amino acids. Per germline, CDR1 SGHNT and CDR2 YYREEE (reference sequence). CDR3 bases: TGTGCCAGCAGCTTGAGGAACGAATACAATGAGCAGTTCTTC. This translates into CASSLRNEYNEQFF.

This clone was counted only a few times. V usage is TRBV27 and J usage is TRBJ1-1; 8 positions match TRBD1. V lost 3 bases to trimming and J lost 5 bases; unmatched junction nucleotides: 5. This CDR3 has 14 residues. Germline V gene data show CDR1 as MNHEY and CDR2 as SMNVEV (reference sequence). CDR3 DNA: TGTGCCAGCAGTTTGACAGGGGCGTGGACTGAAGCTTTCTTT. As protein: CASSLTGAWTEAFF.

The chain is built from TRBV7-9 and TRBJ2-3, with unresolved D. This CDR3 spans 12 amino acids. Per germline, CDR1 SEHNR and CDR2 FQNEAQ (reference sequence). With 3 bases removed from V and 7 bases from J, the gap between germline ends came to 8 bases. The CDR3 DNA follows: TGTGCCAGCAGCTTGGTAACGAATACGCAGTATTTT. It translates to CASSLVTNTQYF.

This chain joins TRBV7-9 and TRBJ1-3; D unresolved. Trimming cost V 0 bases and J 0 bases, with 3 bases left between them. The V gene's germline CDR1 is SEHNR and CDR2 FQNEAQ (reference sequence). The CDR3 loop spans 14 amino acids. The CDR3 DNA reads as TGTGCCAGCAGCTTAGCAAGCTCTGGAAACACCATATATTTT. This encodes CASSLASSGNTIYF.

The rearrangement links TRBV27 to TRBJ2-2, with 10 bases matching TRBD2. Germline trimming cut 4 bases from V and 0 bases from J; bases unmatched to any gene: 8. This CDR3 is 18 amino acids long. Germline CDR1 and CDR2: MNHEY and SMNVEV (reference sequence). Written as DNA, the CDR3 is TGTGCCAGCAGTTCCCGGGGGGGGACTAGCGCGAACACCGGGGAGCTGTTTTTT. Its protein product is CASSSRGGTSANTGELFF.

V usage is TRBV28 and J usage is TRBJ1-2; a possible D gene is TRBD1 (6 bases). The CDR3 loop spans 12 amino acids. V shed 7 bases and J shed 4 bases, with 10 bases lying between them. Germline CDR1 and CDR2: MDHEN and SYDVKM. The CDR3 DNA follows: TGTGCCAGCACCACAGGGAGCTATGGCTACACCTTC. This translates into CASTTGSYGYTF.

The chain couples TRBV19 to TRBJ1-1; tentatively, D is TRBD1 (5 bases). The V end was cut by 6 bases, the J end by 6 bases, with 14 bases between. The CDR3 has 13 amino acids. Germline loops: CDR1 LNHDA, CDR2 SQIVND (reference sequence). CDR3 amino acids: CASRSGRGAEAFF. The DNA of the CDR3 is TGTGCCAGTAGATCCGGGCGGGGCGCTGAAGCTTTCTTT.

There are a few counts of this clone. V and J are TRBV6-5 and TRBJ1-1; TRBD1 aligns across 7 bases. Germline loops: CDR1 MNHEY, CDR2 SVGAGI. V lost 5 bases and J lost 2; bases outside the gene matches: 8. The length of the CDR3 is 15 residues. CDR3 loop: CASSRSSGGNTEAFF. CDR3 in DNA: TGTGCCAGCAGTCGATCCTCAGGGGGTAACACTGAAGCTTTCTTT.

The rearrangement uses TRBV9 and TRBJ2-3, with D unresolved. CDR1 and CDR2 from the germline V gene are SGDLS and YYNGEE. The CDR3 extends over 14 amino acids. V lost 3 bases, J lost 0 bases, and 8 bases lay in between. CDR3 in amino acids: CASSGLDSTDTQYF. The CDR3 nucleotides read TGTGCCAGCAGCGGACTGGACAGCACAGATACGCAGTATTTT.

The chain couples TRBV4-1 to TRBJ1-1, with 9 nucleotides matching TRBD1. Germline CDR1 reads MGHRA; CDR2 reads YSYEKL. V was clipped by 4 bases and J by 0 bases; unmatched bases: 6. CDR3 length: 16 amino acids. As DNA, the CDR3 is TGCGCCAGCAGCCCGGGACAGGGACCCATGAACACTGAAGCTTTCTTT. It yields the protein CASSPGQGPMNTEAFF.

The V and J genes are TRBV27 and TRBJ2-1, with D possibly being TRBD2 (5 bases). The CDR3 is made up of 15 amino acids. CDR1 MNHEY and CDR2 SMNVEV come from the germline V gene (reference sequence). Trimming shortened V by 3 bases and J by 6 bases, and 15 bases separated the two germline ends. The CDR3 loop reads CASSFLRKAGNEQFF. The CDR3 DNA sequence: TGTGCCAGCAGTTTCTTAAGAAAGGCGGGCAATGAGCAGTTCTTC.

CDR3 DNA sequence: TGTGCCAGCAGCCAAGGGACGAGTAATTCACCCCTCCACTTT. This encodes CASSQGTSNSPLHF. The V gene is TRBV14, the J gene TRBJ1-6, with D uncertain. CDR3 length: 14 residues. V lost 1 base and J 6 bases, leaving 7 bases between the germline ends. CDR1 SGHDN and CDR2 FVKESK come from the germline V gene.